Listed below are T cell receptor beta chains from one sample, sequenced in a study of blood T cell repertoires in COVID-19. Profiling relied on immunoSEQ multiplex PCR, and the TCRdb table lists in-frame clones only, not all of them. The sample comprises 90,000 to 100,000 clones, 75% to 95% of which are singletons, and roughly 5% rests with the top ten. The sample comprised peripheral blood. The receptors shown here come from a man over 45 with acute or convalescent COVID-19. The CDR3 runs from the conserved cysteine through the conserved F or W. The order of the fields is D gene, V gene, clone size, J gene, CDR3 protein, CDR3 DNA. The D gene is left open where the match is weak. Clone size is shown for a subset of rows, as once, few, many or a class of expanded clone.

TRBD1	TRBV10-2	NA	TRBJ1-5	CASTMGQTQPQHF	TGCGCCAGCACTATGGGACAGACCCAGCCCCAGCATTTT
TRBD1	TRBV15	NA	TRBJ1-5	CATSRDSFTGENQPQHF	TGTGCCACCAGCAGAGATTCGTTCACAGGGGAAAATCAGCCCCAGCATTTT
NA	TRBV28	few	TRBJ1-1	CASSSRGLGQVNTEAFF	TGTGCCAGCAGCTCACGCGGCTTGGGGCAGGTAAACACTGAAGCTTTCTTT
TRBD1	TRBV24-1	NA	TRBJ1-5	CATSARPGQGAISNQPQHF	TGTGCCACCAGTGCCCGACCGGGACAGGGGGCGATTAGCAATCAGCCCCAGCATTTT
NA	TRBV3-1/TRBV3-2	NA	TRBJ2-3	CASSQGVSDTQYF	TGTGCCAGCAGCCAAGGAGTCTCAGATACGCAGTATTTT
NA	TRBV30	NA	TRBJ2-7	CAWSVRERGYEQYF	TGTGCCTGGAGTGTACGGGAGAGGGGCTACGAGCAGTACTTC
TRBD2	TRBV6-2/TRBV6-3	NA	TRBJ2-7	CASSRLGTSGVDEQYF	TGTGCCAGCAGCCGCCTCGGGACTAGCGGGGTGGACGAGCAGTACTTC
NA	TRBV7-2	NA	TRBJ2-1	CASSLLHGRGEQFF	TGTGCCAGCAGCTTATTGCATGGCAGGGGTGAGCAGTTCTTC
NA	TRBV7-9	NA	TRBJ1-1	CASSVDMGEAFF	TGTGCCAGCAGCGTTGACATGGGCGAAGCTTTCTTT
NA	TRBV24-1	NA	TRBJ2-5	CATSEGAQETQYF	TGTGCCACCAGTGAGGGGGCCCAAGAGACCCAGTACTTC
TRBD1	TRBV6-5	NA	TRBJ2-5	CASSPDRASGKTQYF	TGTGCCAGCAGCCCCGACAGGGCCTCCGGGAAGACCCAGTACTTC
NA	TRBV2	once	TRBJ2-2	CASSFGNTGELFF	TGTGCCAGCAGTTTCGGGAACACCGGGGAGCTGTTTTTT
NA	TRBV11-2	once	TRBJ1-1	CASSLVMNTEAFF	TGTGCCAGCAGCTTAGTCATGAACACTGAAGCTTTCTTT
NA	TRBV5-4	NA	TRBJ2-5	CASSLKSGEETQYF	TGTGCCAGCAGCTTGAAATCCGGGGAAGAGACCCAGTACTTC
NA	TRBV7-9	NA	TRBJ2-1	CASSEWEYNEQFF	TGTGCCAGCAGCGAATGGGAGTACAATGAGCAGTTCTTC
TRBD2	TRBV11-3	few	TRBJ2-5	CASSPGLAGNRQETQYF	TGTGCCAGCAGTCCGGGACTAGCGGGAAACCGCCAAGAGACCCAGTACTTC
TRBD1	TRBV6-5	NA	TRBJ2-2	CASSFGQAMNTGELFF	TGTGCCAGCAGTTTCGGACAGGCGATGAACACCGGGGAGCTGTTTTTT
TRBD1	TRBV18	NA	TRBJ2-7	CASSSGQLYEQYF	TGTGCCAGCTCTTCGGGACAGCTCTACGAGCAGTACTTC
NA	TRBV7-9	NA	TRBJ2-7	CASRGGLEGEQYF	TGTGCCAGCAGGGGCGGCCTCGAGGGTGAGCAGTACTTC
TRBD2	TRBV6-2/TRBV6-3	NA	TRBJ2-3	CASSVPGLASTDTQYF	TGTGCCAGCAGTGTCCCGGGACTAGCGTCCACAGATACGCAGTATTTT
NA	TRBV10-1	NA	TRBJ2-2	CASSENRRRVGRLNTGELFF	TGCGCCAGCAGTGAGAACCGTCGGAGGGTGGGTAGGCTTAACACCGGGGAGCTGTTTTTT
TRBD1	TRBV5-5	NA	TRBJ2-5	CASSFTGGGGTQYF	TGTGCCAGCAGCTTCACAGGGGGCGGAGGGACCCAGTACTTC
TRBD1	TRBV5-1	NA	TRBJ1-4	CASRTGVLETNEKLFF	TGCGCCAGCAGAACAGGGGTCTTGGAAACTAATGAAAAACTGTTTTTT
TRBD1	TRBV6-5	NA	TRBJ2-7	CASRTPPGQGYEQYF	TGTGCCAGCAGGACCCCTCCGGGACAGGGATACGAGCAGTACTTC
NA	TRBV24-1	NA	TRBJ2-3	CATIGGSTDTQYF	TGTGCCACCATTGGCGGGAGCACAGATACGCAGTATTTT
TRBD1	TRBV5-6	NA	TRBJ1-1	CASLRGHGTEAFF	TGTGCCAGCTTGAGGGGGCACGGCACTGAAGCTTTCTTT